This TCR beta chain was profiled in a study of human T cells and chemical hapten exposure. Across the study: Patients having alopecia areata, totalis or universalis were mostly female. Whole-study findings and limits: The presence of alopecia in the donors means their immune response may differ from healthy people's.

TCRdb re-derived calls from the RACE reads in MiXCR, one entry per CDR3 protein. In the table there are more than 85,000 distinct CDR3 sequences, around 34% of which are singletons. This clonotype was observed a handful of times. What it binds is not known. Trimming pared 8 bases from V and 4 bases from J, leaving 9 bases between. Germline V gene lookup returns CDR1 MNHEY and CDR2 SVGAGI. This CDR3 has 13 amino acids. Time point meaning: patch test 3, about 24 weeks after DPC sensitization. Treatment meaning: therapeutic diphenylcyclopropenone sensitization with weekly scalp DPC. V and J are TRBV6-5 and TRBJ2-6; tentatively, D is TRBD1 or TRBD2 (5 bases each). The sample here was whole blood, taken in connection with sensitization to the hapten diphenylcyclopropenone (DPC). The source is a man in his forties or fifties with alopecia areata. Some clones in this sample may be carry-over from other donors' samples. The CDR3 is CASFGAGANVLTF. CDR3 nucleotides: TGTGCCAGCTTCGGGGCCGGGGCCAACGTCCTGACTTTC.